This T cell receptor beta chain was identified in a study of Ad26.COV2.S vaccination and SARS-CoV-2 variants. Treatment meaning: around 19 received Ad26.COV2.S at low or high dose, single or two shots; about 5 received placebo; per-sample allocation not given. All samples were drawn on day 63, counting from the first vaccine or placebo injection. Built on an Ad26 vector, the vaccine expressed Wuhan-strain SARS-CoV-2 spike. Sequenced by immunoSEQ multiplex PCR; TCRdb stores in-frame clones only, minus some. Among 440,000 or so clones listed, 92% were seen once. The source of this sequence is a person between 18 and 65 years old who received the Ad26.COV2.S COVID-19 vaccine or a placebo. Sample: peripheral blood, taken in a trial of Ad26.COV2.S vaccine versus placebo.

The CDR3 nucleotides are TGCGCCAGCAGTGGACTAGCGTTCACAGATACGCAGTATTTT. Its translation is CASSGLAFTDTQYF. The rearrangement links TRBV4-1 to TRBJ2-3, with 9 bases aligning to TRBD2. Germline CDR1 reads MGHRA; CDR2 reads YSYEKL. The J segment lost 2 bases and the V segment lost 6 bases, leaving 3 bases of the junction unmatched. The CDR3 runs 14 residues.